The 8 T cell receptor beta chains below all came from one sample that was sequenced in a study of somatic mutations in cytotoxic T cells in rheumatoid arthritis. Some clones are missing from TCRdb's copy, which holds only in-frame ones; the method was immunoSEQ multiplex PCR. The sample includes about 25,000 clones, over 65% of them seen just once. The sequenced sample was CD8+ T cells sorted from blood. The receptors stem from a woman aged 18-29 years in good health.

V gene TRBV28 combines with J gene TRBJ2-7; D might be TRBD2 (6 bases). V lost 3 bases and J lost 2, with 14 bases in between. CDR1 and CDR2 from the germline V gene are MDHEN and SYDVKM. This CDR3 has 15 amino acids. The CDR3, as DNA: TGTGCCAGCAGTTTTAGGTTGGAGGGTGCCTACGAGCAGTACTTC. Protein: CASSFRLEGAYEQYF.

CDR3 DNA: TGTGCCAGCAGCCTGGCCGGAGGGACCCAGTACTTC. The encoded protein is CASSLAGGTQYF. The gene calls are TRBV7-6 and TRBJ2-5; D may be TRBD2 (5 bases). This CDR3 region has 12 residues. Germline V gene sequence: CDR1 SGHVS, CDR2 FNYEAQ. Deletions cut 5 bases from V and 7 bases from J, with 11 bases between.

The CDR3 loop is CASSFTGTGGNQPQHF. The CDR3 DNA is TGTGCCAGCAGTTTTACCGGGACAGGGGGCAATCAGCCCCAGCATTTT. The chain carries TRBV5-6 and TRBJ1-5, with 10 bases matching TRBD1. The CDR3 runs to 16 residues. V lost 5 bases to trimming and J lost 2 bases; unmatched junction nucleotides: 7. Germline lookup yields CDR1 SGHDT and CDR2 YYEEEE.

The V and J genes are TRBV27 and TRBJ1-2; TRBD1 is a possible D gene (5 bases). V dropped 3 bases and J dropped 7 bases, with 12 bases sitting between them. The CDR3 is made up of 13 amino acids. Germline V gene sequence: CDR1 MNHEY, CDR2 SMNVEV (reference sequence). As DNA, the CDR3 is TGTGCCAGCAGTTTCGGGGGGACGGGTGGCTACACCTTC. Translation gives CASSFGGTGGYTF.

The gene calls are TRBV27 and TRBJ1-5; possible D gene TRBD1, 6 bases. This CDR3 is built from 16 residues. Trimming took off 6 bases at V and 0 bases at J, with 15 bases between the two ends. The germline V gene has CDR1 MNHEY and CDR2 SMNVEV (reference sequence). The CDR3 sequence: CASSRGRGYSNQPQHF. The DNA of the CDR3 is TGTGCCAGCAGCCGGGGGCGCGGTTATAGCAATCAGCCCCAGCATTTT.

The rearrangement links TRBV7-9 to TRBJ2-1; D tentatively reads TRBD1 or TRBD2 (6 bases each). The CDR3 sequence is 15 residues long. V lost 4 bases, J lost 4 bases, and 14 bases lay in between. CDR1 and CDR2 (germline): SEHNR, FQNEAQ (reference sequence). This CDR3 reads CASSSPGAGYNEQFF. The CDR3 DNA is TGTGCCAGCAGCTCCCCGGGGGCAGGGTACAATGAGCAGTTCTTC.

This clone was counted a single time. This chain joins TRBV7-9 and TRBJ2-3; TRBD2 matches at 9 bases. This CDR3 region has 14 residues. Germline CDR1 reads SEHNR; CDR2 reads FQNEAQ (reference sequence). V gave up 1 base and J gave up 5 bases; unmatched junction bases: 1. CDR3 nucleotides: TGTGCCAGCAGCTTAGTACTAGCGGGAGATACGCAGTATTTT. Translated, it gives CASSLVLAGDTQYF. The full variable domain, rest sourced from reference TRBV7-9 and TRBJ2-3, is DTGVSQNPRHKITKRGQNVTFRCDPISEHNRLYWYRQTLGQGPEFLTYFQNEAQLEKSRLLSDRFSAERPKGSFSTLEIQRTEQGDSAMYLCASSLVLAGDTQYFGPGTRLTVL.

CDR3 amino acids: CASQGTANSPLHF. The CDR3 nucleotides read TGTGCCTCTCAAGGGACAGCGAATTCACCCCTCCACTTT. The chain uses TRBV30 and TRBJ1-6, with TRBD1 matching over 7 bases. The CDR3 spans 13 residues. Trimming removed 7 bases from V and 7 bases from J; junction bases left unmatched: 7. Germline V lookup: CDR1 GTSNPN, CDR2 SVGIG (reference sequence).